The 11 T cell receptor beta chains presented below share a single source sample, sequenced in a study of T cells after yellow fever vaccination. TCRdb called the 5' RACE reads again in MiXCR, with one record for every CDR3 protein. This table has 600,000 to 750,000 distinct CDR3 sequences, 9% to 15% appearing once. Here the sequenced sample was PBMCs, taken on the day of the yellow fever booster vaccination. These receptors were obtained from a man aged 25-45 years who received the YFV17D yellow fever vaccine.

Only a few counts were recorded for this clonotype. The chain employs TRBV29-1 and TRBJ2-2; D is possibly TRBD2 (5 bases). This CDR3 comprises 12 residues. Germline CDR1 and CDR2: SQVTM and ANQGSEA. V was pared by 6 bases and J by 6 bases, with 11 bases between. The CDR3 protein is CSVGIFAGELFF. The CDR3, as DNA: TGCAGCGTCGGGATCTTTGCCGGGGAGCTGTTTTTT.

This clonotype was seen a handful of times. V usage is TRBV20-1 and J usage is TRBJ2-7; no firm D call. Trimming removed 6 bases at V and 4 bases at J, with 22 bases between. CDR3 size: 15 residues. CDR1 and CDR2 from the germline V gene are DFQATT and SNEGSKA (reference sequence). Here the CDR3 DNA reads TGCAGTGCCCGGACGTCGACGTTCGGTCATTACGAGCAGTACTTC. It is translated as CSARTSTFGHYEQYF.

The V gene is TRBV7-2, the J gene TRBJ2-3; D is uncertain. Trimming took off 4 bases at V and 2 bases at J, with 19 bases between the two ends. The CDR3 has 17 amino acids. CDR1 is SGHTA and CDR2 is FQGNSA in the germline V gene. This chain's CDR3 is CASSSRGRSGSTDTQYF. For the CDR3, the DNA is TGTGCCAGCAGCTCCCGTGGGCGGAGTGGATCCACAGATACGCAGTATTTT.

This clonotype occurred many times. The CDR3 region has the DNA TGTGCCAGCAGCCGCAGCGGGGTCGCAGATACGCAGTATTTT. The encoded protein is CASSRSGVADTQYF. The chain uses TRBV7-9 and TRBJ2-3, with 7 positions matching TRBD2. Germline values: CDR1 SEHNR, CDR2 FQNEAQ (reference sequence). This CDR3 is 14 amino acids long. The V segment lost 5 bases and the J segment 4 bases; nucleotides outside the gene matches: 6.

The J gene is TRBJ2-3, the V gene TRBV20-1; 11 nucleotides agree with TRBD2. CDR3 length: 13 residues. Trimming at V came to 3 bases and at J to 6 bases, leaving 2 bases not matched to a gene. CDR1 is DFQATT, CDR2 SNEGSKA, per germline (reference sequence). The CDR3 region has the DNA TGCAGTGCTAGTTCTAGCGGGAGGGATACGCAGTATTTT. It specifies CSASSSGRDTQYF.

The chain's CDR3 is CATSAEGGYEQYF. CDR3 in DNA: TGTGCCACCTCCGCCGAGGGCGGCTACGAGCAGTACTTC. The V call is TRBV15, the J call TRBJ2-7, with D tentatively TRBD2 (5 bases). CDR1 is LNHNV, CDR2 YYDKDF, per germline (reference sequence). This CDR3 is 13 amino acids long. V gave up 8 bases and J gave up 3 bases, with 14 bases separating them.

This clonotype was recorded a few times. The chain couples TRBV5-1 to TRBJ2-5; 7 bases align to TRBD2. The length of the CDR3 is 16 residues. Germline values: CDR1 SGHRS, CDR2 YFSETQ. After removal of 2 bases from V and 5 bases from J, the junction contained 12 bases not matched to a gene. The CDR3 DNA reads TGCGCCAGCAGCTTAGAACTGGGACTACGCTCGGAGACCCAGTACTTC. Its translation is CASSLELGLRSETQYF.

The chain has TRBV29-1 and TRBJ2-1; 8 bases agree with TRBD1. The CDR3 is 14 residues long. The V gene's germline CDR1 is SQVTM and CDR2 ANQGSEA. Unmatched junction bases numbered 10, after V lost 6 bases and J lost 6 bases. In DNA form, the CDR3 reads TGCAGCGTACCCGGACAGGGTACGGTCAATGAGCAGTTCTTC. Translating gives CSVPGQGTVNEQFF.

This chain joins TRBV7-2 and TRBJ1-2, with TRBD1 matching 7 bases. V shed 2 bases and J 2 bases; nucleotides not matched to a gene: 2. Germline CDR1 is SGHTA and CDR2 is FQGNSA. The CDR3 contains 14 residues. In DNA form, the CDR3 reads TGTGCCAGCAGCTTACTGGGACAGAACTATGGCTACACCTTC. This encodes CASSLLGQNYGYTF.

This clonotype appeared a few times. The chain carries TRBV24-1 and TRBJ2-3; tentatively, D is TRBD2 (7 bases). Germline CDR1 reads KGHDR; CDR2 reads SFDVKD. V lost 3 bases and J 4 bases, leaving 16 bases between the germline ends. This CDR3 is 16 amino acids long. As DNA, the CDR3 is TGTGCCACCAGTGATCCCTCGGGGGGCCGTGCAGATACGCAGTATTTT. Its translation: CATSDPSGGRADTQYF.

This clonotype was recorded at least ten times. The rearrangement uses TRBV5-1 and TRBJ2-5, with TRBD1 as a possible D gene (6 bases). Germline CDR1 reads SGHRS; CDR2 reads YFSETQ. The CDR3 length is 16 residues. The ends were cut back, 0 bases at V and 5 bases at J, with 17 bases in the middle. In nucleotides, the CDR3 is TGCGCCAGCAGCTTGGCGCCGGCAGGGGCAGGGGAGACCCAGTACTTC. It codes for CASSLAPAGAGETQYF.